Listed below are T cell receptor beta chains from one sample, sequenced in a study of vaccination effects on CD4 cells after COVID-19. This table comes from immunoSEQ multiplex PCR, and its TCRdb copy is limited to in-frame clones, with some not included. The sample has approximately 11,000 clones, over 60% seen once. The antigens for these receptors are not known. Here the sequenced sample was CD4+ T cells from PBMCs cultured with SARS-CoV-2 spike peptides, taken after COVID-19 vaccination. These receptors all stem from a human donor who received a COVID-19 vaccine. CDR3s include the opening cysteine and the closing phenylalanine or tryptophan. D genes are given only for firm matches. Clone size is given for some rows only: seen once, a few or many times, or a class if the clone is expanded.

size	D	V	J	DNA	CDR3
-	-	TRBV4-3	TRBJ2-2	TGCGCCAGCAGCCAAGAGGGGGAGCTGTTTTTT	CASSQEGELFF
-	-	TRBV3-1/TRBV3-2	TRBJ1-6	TGTGCCAGCAGCCAAGTCGACGGCGGAGATTCACCCCTCCACTTT	CASSQVDGGDSPLHF
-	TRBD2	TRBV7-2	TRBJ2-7	TGTGCCAGCAGCTCCCCTGGGTTAGCGGGTGGTTACGAGCAGTACTTC	CASSSPGLAGGYEQYF
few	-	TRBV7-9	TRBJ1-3	TGTGCCAGCAGCTCGTTATTGGGACCTCCTGGAAACACCATATATTTT	CASSSLLGPPGNTIYF
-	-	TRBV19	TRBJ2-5	TGTGCCAGTAGCTTCCGAGGCCGCCCCGAGACCCAGTACTTC	CASSFRGRPETQYF
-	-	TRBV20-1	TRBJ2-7	TGCAGTGCTTACTCGGGGCACGAGCAGTACTTC	CSAYSGHEQYF
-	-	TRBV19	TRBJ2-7	TGTGCCAGTAGTATTGGTCCGGGATACAAAGGGATCCCTACAGAGCAGTACTTC	CASSIGPGYKGIPTEQYF
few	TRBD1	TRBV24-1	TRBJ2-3	TGTGCCACCAGTGACCCGGGACAGGGGGCAACAGATACGCAGTATTTT	CATSDPGQGATDTQYF
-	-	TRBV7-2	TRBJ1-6	TGTGCCAGCAGCTTAGTTTCGGGGCAGATTAATTCACCCCTCCACTTT	CASSLVSGQINSPLHF
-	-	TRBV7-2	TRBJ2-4	TGTGCCAGCAGCCCCCGACAGACACACCTAGCCAAAAACATTCAGTACTTC	CASSPRQTHLAKNIQYF
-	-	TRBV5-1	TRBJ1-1	TGCGCCAGCAGCTTGGACGGTTTTAACACTGAAGCTTTCTTT	CASSLDGFNTEAFF
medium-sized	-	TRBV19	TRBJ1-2	TGTGCCAGTAGTATCGGGGGGAGGGGACGGAGCACCTATGGCTACACCTTC	CASSIGGRGRSTYGYTF
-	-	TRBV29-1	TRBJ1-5	TGCAGCGCGAAAGCCAGCAATCAGCCCCAGCATTTT	CSAKASNQPQHF
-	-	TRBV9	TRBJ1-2	TGTGCCAGCAGCGTAGGGCAGGGTAACTATGGCTACACCTTC	CASSVGQGNYGYTF
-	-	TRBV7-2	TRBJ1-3	TGTGCCAGCAGCTTAAGCGCGACTGTTAACACCATATATTTT	CASSLSATVNTIYF
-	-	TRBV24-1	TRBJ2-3	TGTGCCACCAGTGATTTGCATACGGGCCCAGATACGCAGTATTTT	CATSDLHTGPDTQYF
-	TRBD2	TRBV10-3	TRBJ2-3	TGTGCCATCAATCCTAGCGGGAGTGCAGATACGCAGTATTTT	CAINPSGSADTQYF
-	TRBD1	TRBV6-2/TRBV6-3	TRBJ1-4	TGTGCCAGCAGTCGGACAGGGGGCAATGAAAAACTGTTTTTT	CASSRTGGNEKLFF
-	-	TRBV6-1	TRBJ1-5	TGTGCCAGCAGTGAATTCGGGGGTCGTGAGCCCCAGCATTTT	CASSEFGGREPQHF
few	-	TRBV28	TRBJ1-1	TGTGCCAGCAGTTTGGACAGTCTACTTGAAGCTTTCTTT	CASSLDSLLEAFF
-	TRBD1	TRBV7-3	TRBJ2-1	TGTGCCAGCAGTTCAGGGGGTTCCCTCTCCTACAATGAGCAGTTCTTC	CASSSGGSLSYNEQFF
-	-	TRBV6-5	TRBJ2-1	TGTGCCAGCAGTTACTCCGTGGTCCCCGGTCGTAGGCAGTTCTTC	CASSYSVVPGRRQFF
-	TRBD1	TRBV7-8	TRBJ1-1	TGTGCCAGCAGCCTCATGGGACAGGGGCGTGCTGAAGCTTTCTTT	CASSLMGQGRAEAFF
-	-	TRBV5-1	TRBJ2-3	TGCGCCAGCAGCTTGGGGGTTAGAGGGGACAAACATACGCAGTATTTT	CASSLGVRGDKHTQYF
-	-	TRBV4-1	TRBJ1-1	TGCGCCAGCAGCCAAGACTGGACCGGCGACACTGAAGCTTTCTTT	CASSQDWTGDTEAFF
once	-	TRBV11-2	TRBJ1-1	TGTGCCAGCCTTGGACTGCCCACTGAAGCTTTCTTT	CASLGLPTEAFF
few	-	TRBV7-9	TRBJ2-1	TGTGCCAGCATCCCTGGGGCGGCCACGGGGAATGAGCAGTTCTTC	CASIPGAATGNEQFF
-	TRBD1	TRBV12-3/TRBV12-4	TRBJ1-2	TGTGCCAGCAGTTTTCGACAGGGGTTTGGCTACACCTTC	CASSFRQGFGYTF
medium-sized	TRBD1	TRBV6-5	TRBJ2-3	TGTGCCAGCACACGAGACAGGGGACAAGATACGCAGTATTTT	CASTRDRGQDTQYF
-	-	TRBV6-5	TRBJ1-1	TGTGCCAGCAGCAACGACCGGGGGCTGAGAGCTTTCTTT	CASSNDRGLRAFF
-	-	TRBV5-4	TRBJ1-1	TGTGCCAGCAGCTTGGTCGGCACAACAGGTTACACTGAAGCTTTCTTT	CASSLVGTTGYTEAFF
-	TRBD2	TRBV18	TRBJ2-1	TGTGCCAGCTCACAGGGACTAGCGGGGTACAATGAGCAGTTCTTC	CASSQGLAGYNEQFF
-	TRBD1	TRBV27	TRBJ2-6	TGTGCCAGCGGTTGGGGACAGGGGGCCAACGTCCTGACTTTC	CASGWGQGANVLTF
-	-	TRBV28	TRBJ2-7	TGTGCCAGCAGTTCTTTATGGGGAACCTACGAGCAGTACTTC	CASSSLWGTYEQYF
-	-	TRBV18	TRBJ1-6	TGTGCCAGCTCGACCCGAGCGATACCAGGGGATTGGTCACCCCTCCACTTT	CASSTRAIPGDWSPLHF
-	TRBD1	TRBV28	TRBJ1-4	TGTGCCAGCAGTAGGACAGGGGGTAATGAAAAACTGTTTTTT	CASSRTGGNEKLFF
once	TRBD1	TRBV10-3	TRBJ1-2	TGTGCCATCAGCCAGGGGGCTGGCTACACCTTC	CAISQGAGYTF
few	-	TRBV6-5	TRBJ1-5	TGTGCCAGCAGTTACAGGGTAGTAGGCAATCAGCCCCAGCATTTT	CASSYRVVGNQPQHF
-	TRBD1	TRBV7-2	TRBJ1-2	TGTGCCAGCAGCTTAGATAGACAGGGGAGGCCCTATCGAGGCTACACCTTC	CASSLDRQGRPYRGYTF
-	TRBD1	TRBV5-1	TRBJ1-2	TGCGCCAGCAGCCCACAGGGACAGGGGGCTGGCTACACCTTC	CASSPQGQGAGYTF
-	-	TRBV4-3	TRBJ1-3	TGCGCCAGCAGCCAAGATCTAAGGGGGTCTAGAAACACCATATATTTT	CASSQDLRGSRNTIYF
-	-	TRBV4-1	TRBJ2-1	TGCGCCAGCAGCCCCCCATTGGCGGGGACGACCAATGAGCAGTTCTTC	CASSPPLAGTTNEQFF
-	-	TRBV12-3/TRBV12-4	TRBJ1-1	TGTGCCAGCAGTTTAAACAGGAACACTGAAGCTTTCTTT	CASSLNRNTEAFF
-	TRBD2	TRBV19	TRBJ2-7	TGTGCCAGTAGTATCGGGGGCACTAGCGGGGAAGCCTACGAGCAGTACTTC	CASSIGGTSGEAYEQYF
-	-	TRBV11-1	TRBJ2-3	TGTGCCAGCAGCTCCGCCCAGGATACGCAGTATTTT	CASSSAQDTQYF
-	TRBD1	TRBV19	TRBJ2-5	TGTGCCAGTAGTATGGGGGGACAGGGGGAGACCCAGTACTTC	CASSMGGQGETQYF
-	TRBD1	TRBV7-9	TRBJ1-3	TGTGCCAGCAGCCACGACAGGGAGAGTGGGAACACCATATATTTT	CASSHDRESGNTIYF
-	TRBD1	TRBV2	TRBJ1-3	TGTGCCAGCAGCGATTTTCAGGGGGGTAACGGAAACACCATATATTTT	CASSDFQGGNGNTIYF
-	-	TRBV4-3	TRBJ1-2	TGCGCCAGCAGCCTCGGACAAGACTATGGCTACACCTTC	CASSLGQDYGYTF
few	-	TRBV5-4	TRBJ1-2	TGTGCCAGCAGCCCCACACTCCCTGACTATGGCTACACCTTC	CASSPTLPDYGYTF
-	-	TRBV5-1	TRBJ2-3	TGCGCCAGCAGCTACCTCCAGGTAAAGGCAGATACGCAGTATTTT	CASSYLQVKADTQYF
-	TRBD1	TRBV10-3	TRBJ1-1	TGTGCCATCAGCCAGGGACAGACTAACACTGAAGCTTTCTTT	CAISQGQTNTEAFF
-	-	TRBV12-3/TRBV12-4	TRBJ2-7	TGTGCCAGCAGGCCCGACGGCGGTGGGCAGTACTTC	CASRPDGGGQYF
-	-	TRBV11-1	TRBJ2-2	TGTGCCAGCAGCTTAGGTGTGGCAGGGAACACCGGGGAGCTGTTTTTT	CASSLGVAGNTGELFF
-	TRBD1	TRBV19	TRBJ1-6	TGTGCCAGTAGTGCGCCGGGACAGAGCAATTCACCCCTCCACTTT	CASSAPGQSNSPLHF
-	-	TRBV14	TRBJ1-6	TGTGCCAGCAGCCAATCTGGCCAGGCACCCCTCCACTTT	CASSQSGQAPLHF
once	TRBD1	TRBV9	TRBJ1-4	TGTGCCAGCAGCTTCGGGACAGCAGAAAAACTGTTTTTT	CASSFGTAEKLFF
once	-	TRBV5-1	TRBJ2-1	TGCGCCAGCAGCTTGGCAGAAGCGGGCCATGAGCAGTTCTTC	CASSLAEAGHEQFF